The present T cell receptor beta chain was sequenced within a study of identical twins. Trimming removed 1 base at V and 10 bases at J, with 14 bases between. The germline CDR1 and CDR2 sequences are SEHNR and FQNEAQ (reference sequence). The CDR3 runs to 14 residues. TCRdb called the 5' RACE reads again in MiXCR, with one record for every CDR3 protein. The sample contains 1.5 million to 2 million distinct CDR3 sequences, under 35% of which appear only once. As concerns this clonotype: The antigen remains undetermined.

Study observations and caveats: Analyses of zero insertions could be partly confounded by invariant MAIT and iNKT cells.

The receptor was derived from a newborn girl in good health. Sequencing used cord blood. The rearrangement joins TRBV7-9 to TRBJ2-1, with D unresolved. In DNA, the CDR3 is TGTGCCAGCAGCTTAGGTCGGCAGGCCTACGAGCAGTTCTTC. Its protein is CASSLGRQAYEQFF.